One sample yielded the 26 T cell receptor beta chains listed below, sequenced in a study of blood T cell repertoires in COVID-19. The data were produced by immunoSEQ multiplex PCR, yet TCRdb's version contains in-frame clones alone and is incomplete. The sample yields about 270,000 clones, less than 90% seen once. Material: peripheral blood. Source of these receptors: a woman aged 70-85 years with COVID-19, enrolled during active disease.

As DNA, the CDR3 is TGCGCCAGCAGCCAATCGTTAGCGGGGGAGCACACAGATACGCAGTATTTT. Its translation is CASSQSLAGEHTDTQYF. This chain uses TRBV4-1 with TRBJ2-3; 9 bases fit TRBD2. This CDR3 is 17 amino acids long. CDR1 is MGHRA, CDR2 YSYEKL, per germline. V lost 2 bases and J lost 2; bases outside the gene matches: 8.

The chain employs TRBV4-3 and TRBJ1-2; D perhaps matches TRBD1 (6 bases). Between the trimmed V and J ends, which lost 4 bases and 12 bases, there was a span of 12 bases. This CDR3 comprises 11 residues. The germline V gene has CDR1 LGHNA and CDR2 YSLEER. The chain's CDR3 is CASSRAGAHTF. CDR3 DNA: TGCGCCAGCAGCCGGGCGGGGGCGCACACCTTC.

V usage is TRBV14 and J usage is TRBJ2-2, with D possibly being TRBD2 (7 bases). From germline, CDR1 is SGHDN and CDR2 FVKESK. The length of the CDR3 is 16 residues. Trimming left V 4 bases short and J 3 bases short, with 15 bases between. The CDR3 nucleotides read TGTGCCAGCAGCCCAAAGGGGGGGCTGTACACCGGGGAGCTGTTTTTT. This gives the protein CASSPKGGLYTGELFF.

This clone was found once. The chain has TRBV7-2 and TRBJ2-3; tentative D call: TRBD2 (7 bases). Looked up from germline, CDR1 is SGHTA and CDR2 is FQGNSA. CDR3 length equals 15 residues. Trimming took off 5 bases at V and 4 bases at J, with 16 bases between the two ends. CDR3 sequence reads: CASSPLGGAADTQYF. DNA for the CDR3: TGTGCCAGCAGCCCCTTGGGGGGGGCGGCAGATACGCAGTATTTT.

V is TRBV3-1 (or the pseudogene TRBV3-2) and J is TRBJ1-2; D possibly corresponds to TRBD1 (6 bases). CDR3 length: 13 amino acids. Germline V CDR1 and CDR2: LGHDT, YNNKEL (reference sequence). V lost 6 bases and J 7 bases, leaving 15 bases between the germline ends. The CDR3 DNA follows: TGTGCCAGCAGTCCCGGGGGGGCTGGTGGCTACACCTTC. Encoded protein: CASSPGGAGGYTF.

The rearrangement uses TRBV5-1 and TRBJ2-1; D gene unclear. This CDR3 region has 15 residues. The V gene lost 4 bases and the J gene lost 0 bases, with 11 bases spanning the gap. The germline V gene encodes CDR1 SGHRS and CDR2 YFSETQ. CDR3 loop: CASSLHSFSYNEQFF. CDR3 bases: TGCGCCAGCAGCCTACACAGTTTCTCCTACAATGAGCAGTTCTTC.

This chain joins TRBV28 and TRBJ1-2; 9 bases line up with TRBD1. This CDR3 is built from 13 residues. From germline, CDR1 is MDHEN and CDR2 SYDVKM. V lost 5 bases, J lost 7 bases, and 5 bases stayed unmatched. CDR3 sequence reads: CASSPRDRVGYTF. DNA of the CDR3: TGTGCCAGCAGTCCCCGGGACAGGGTTGGCTACACCTTC.

The V and J genes are TRBV24-1 and TRBJ1-2; TRBD1 is a possible D gene (5 bases). This CDR3 comprises 14 residues. CDR1 and CDR2 (germline): KGHDR, SFDVKD. The V end was cut by 3 bases, the J end by 6 bases, with 13 bases between. CDR3 amino acids: CATSDPGGVDGYTF. The CDR3 coding sequence is TGTGCCACCAGTGATCCCGGGGGGGTGGATGGCTACACCTTC.

The chain combines TRBV27 with TRBJ2-7; weak D call: TRBD2 (7 bases). The V gene lost 0 bases and the J gene lost 2 bases, with 14 bases spanning the gap. This CDR3 spans 16 amino acids. From germline, CDR1 is MNHEY and CDR2 SMNVEV (reference sequence). As DNA, the CDR3 is TGTGCCAGCAGTTTATCGGGGAGGGGGGGGCCCTACGAGCAGTACTTC. Its translation: CASSLSGRGGPYEQYF.

This chain connects TRBV19 to TRBJ1-4, with D tentatively TRBD1 (6 bases). The CDR3 sequence is 16 residues long. The V end was cut by 5 bases, the J end by 3 bases, with 16 bases between. Germline lookup yields CDR1 LNHDA and CDR2 SQIVND (reference sequence). The CDR3 sequence: CASSATGYSANEKLFF. As DNA, the CDR3 is TGTGCCAGTAGTGCAACAGGGTACTCAGCTAATGAAAAACTGTTTTTT.

The genes are TRBV5-1 and TRBJ2-5; D perhaps matches TRBD1 (6 bases). Germline V CDR1 and CDR2: SGHRS, YFSETQ. This CDR3 spans 15 amino acids. V was cut by 0 bases and J by 5 bases, with 14 bases left in between. The CDR3 loop is CASSLVTGGDETQYF. The CDR3 bases are TGCGCCAGCAGCTTGGTTACTGGGGGCGATGAGACCCAGTACTTC.

The chain joins TRBV6-5 to TRBJ2-1, with D perhaps TRBD1 (6 bases). The CDR3 extends over 13 amino acids. Trimming removed 8 bases from V and 6 bases from J, with 14 bases in between. The germline V gene has CDR1 MNHEY and CDR2 SVGAGI. The CDR3 reads CASGRQEFNEQFF. CDR3 nucleotides: TGTGCCAGCGGGCGACAGGAGTTCAATGAGCAGTTCTTC.

The chain uses TRBV5-4 and TRBJ2-2; D perhaps matches TRBD2 (5 bases). The CDR3 is 14 amino acids. Deletions cut 4 bases from V and 3 bases from J, with 10 bases between. Germline CDR1 is SGHNT and CDR2 is YYREEE (reference sequence). The CDR3 nucleotides are TGTGCCAGCAGCAACCGGGATCACACCGGGGAGCTGTTTTTT. It translates to CASSNRDHTGELFF. The complete variable domain, with remaining parts taken from reference TRBV5-4 and TRBJ2-2, reads ETGVTQSPTHLIKTRGQQVTLRCSSQSGHNTVSWYQQALGQGPQFIFQYYREEENGRGNFPPRFSGLQFPNYSSELNVNALELDDSALYLCASSNRDHTGELFFGEGSRLTVL.

The genes are TRBV11-1 and TRBJ2-7; TRBD1 might be the D (5 bases). This CDR3 spans 13 amino acids. V dropped 1 base and J dropped 6 bases, with 10 bases sitting between them. Germline V gene lookup returns CDR1 SGHAT and CDR2 FQDESV (reference sequence). The CDR3 loop is CASSLDQGGEQYF. The CDR3 coding sequence is TGTGCCAGCAGCTTAGACCAGGGTGGCGAGCAGTACTTC.

This chain connects TRBV24-1 to TRBJ2-1, with 8 bases lining up with TRBD1. V was clipped by 6 bases and J by 6 bases; unmatched bases: 6. CDR1 KGHDR and CDR2 SFDVKD come from the germline V gene. The CDR3 sequence is 14 residues long. The CDR3 DNA is TGTGCCACCAGTTCCGGACAGGGAAGCAATGAGCAGTTCTTC. It specifies CATSSGQGSNEQFF.

CDR3 loop: CASSQDRGIGTEAFF. DNA of the CDR3: TGCGCCAGCAGCCAAGACAGGGGGATTGGCACTGAAGCTTTCTTT. V is TRBV4-3 and J is TRBJ1-1, with 7 bases matching TRBD1. Germline trimming cut 0 bases from V and 4 bases from J; bases unmatched to any gene: 5. Germline loops: CDR1 LGHNA, CDR2 YSLEER. The CDR3 is 15 amino acids.

CDR3 in DNA: TGTGCTACGGGGGGGACTCTACGAAGCTCCTACGAGCAGTACTTC. Residues: CATGGTLRSSYEQYF. This chain links TRBV7-2 with TRBJ2-7; 8 bases are shared with TRBD2. Germline V gene lookup returns CDR1 SGHTA and CDR2 FQGNSA. The CDR3 length is 15 residues.

The genes are TRBV14 and TRBJ2-7, with a possible D match to TRBD2 (6 bases). CDR3 size: 13 residues. Germline CDR1 is SGHDN and CDR2 is FVKESK. V was pared by 3 bases and J by 7 bases, with 13 bases between. The chain's CDR3 is CASSQRSGGEQYF. The DNA of the CDR3 is TGTGCCAGCAGCCAGCGATCCGGGGGAGAGCAGTACTTC.

The chain is built from TRBV20-1 and TRBJ2-7; D call uncertain. The CDR3 is 11 residues long. V lost 1 base to trimming and J lost 5 bases, with 6 bases between them. The germline V gene encodes CDR1 DFQATT and CDR2 SNEGSKA (reference sequence). DNA for the CDR3: TGCAGTGCTAGAGGTAGAAACGAGCAGTACTTC. Its protein product is CSARGRNEQYF.

The rearrangement links TRBV29-1 to TRBJ1-2; D perhaps matches TRBD1 (5 bases). CDR1 SQVTM and CDR2 ANQGSEA come from the germline V gene. The CDR3 runs to 13 residues. The CDR3 bases are TGCAGTTCTTGCCGGGTACAGGCTCCAGGCTACACCTTC. Its translation is CSSCRVQAPGYTF.

In its sample, this clone was seen a few times. The chain links TRBV7-2 to TRBJ2-7, with D maybe TRBD1 (6 bases). Trimming removed 4 bases at V and 1 base at J, with 17 bases between. The CDR3 contains 16 residues. CDR1 is SGHTA, CDR2 FQGNSA, per germline. The CDR3 DNA reads TGTGCCAGCAGCTACAAGGCGGACAGCTTTTCCTACGAGCAGTACTTC. Translated, it gives CASSYKADSFSYEQYF.

The chain has TRBV3-1 (or the pseudogene TRBV3-2) and TRBJ2-5; 7 positions match TRBD2. The CDR3 runs 15 residues. Germline CDR1 is LGHDT and CDR2 is YNNKEL (reference sequence). V shed 3 bases and J 5 bases; nucleotides not matched to a gene: 9. The CDR3: CASSQVVGGGETQYF. For the CDR3, the DNA is TGTGCCAGCAGCCAGGTGGTGGGGGGAGGGGAGACCCAGTACTTC.

This clone was recorded a few times. The chain couples TRBV12-3 or TRBV12-4 to TRBJ1-2; D not certain. CDR3 length equals 13 residues. V lost 7 bases to trimming and J lost 8 bases, with 17 bases between them. As DNA, the CDR3 is TGTGCCAGCACCCTAGAGAGAACTGGGGGCTACACCTTC. Translating gives CASTLERTGGYTF.

This sequence joins TRBV27 and TRBJ1-2; TRBD1 is a possible D gene (5 bases). The CDR3 spans 16 residues. V dropped 1 base and J dropped 5 bases, with 17 bases sitting between them. The germline CDR1 and CDR2 sequences are MNHEY and SMNVEV (reference sequence). The CDR3: CASSLYWGRAEYGYTF. DNA of the CDR3: TGTGCCAGCAGTTTATACTGGGGCAGGGCGGAATATGGCTACACCTTC.

J is TRBJ2-7 and V is TRBV5-1; TRBD2 might be the D (6 bases). Germline CDR1 is SGHRS and CDR2 is YFSETQ. The CDR3 sequence is 14 residues long. Trimming pared 4 bases from V and 5 bases from J, leaving 16 bases between. Here the CDR3 DNA reads TGCGCCAGCAGCCTGGGACTTATGAACGACGAGCAGTACTTC. It yields the protein CASSLGLMNDEQYF.

This sequence joins TRBV5-6 and TRBJ1-2, with TRBD1 identical over 7 bases. Germline V gene lookup returns CDR1 SGHDT and CDR2 YYEEEE. V gave up 4 bases and J gave up 3 bases; unmatched junction bases: 6. The CDR3 totals 14 residues. CDR3 nucleotide sequence: TGTGCCAGCAGCGACAGGGACCCTTACTATGGCTACACCTTC. Its translation: CASSDRDPYYGYTF. The entire variable domain, with the rest obtained from reference TRBV5-6 and TRBJ1-2, is as follows: DAGVTQSPTHLIKTRGQQVTLRCSPKSGHDTVSWYQQALGQGPQFIFQYYEEEERQRGNFPDRFSGHQFPNYSSELNVNALLLGDSALYLCASSDRDPYYGYTFGSGTRLTVV.